This T cell receptor (beta chain) was sequenced during a study of blood T cell dynamics during melanoma immunotherapy. Findings and caveats of the study: PBMC repertoires of eventual disease-control patients split at W3 into clonality or diversity gains.

Specified time point: week 3, after first cycle of checkpoint inhibitor. No patient had earlier systemic cancer treatment, concurrent immunosuppressants, or another active cancer. Of note for this clone: What it binds is not known.

In germline, CDR1 is MNHEY, CDR2 SVGAGI. Losses at the gene ends were 5 bases for V and 6 bases for J; bases not matched to a gene: 7. The CDR3 runs 15 residues. Profiled with immunoSEQ multiplex PCR; TCRdb holds only in-frame clones, not every one. This sample has roughly 6,000 clones, with roughly 86% found just once. This chain connects TRBV6-5 to TRBJ2-5, with 12 bases identical to TRBD2. The receptor was derived from a human donor with melanoma. Source: blood, taken from a patient treated with checkpoint blockade. The CDR3 DNA reads TGTGCCAGCAGTCGCTTGACTAGCGGGGGTCAGACCCAGTACTTC. Its protein product is CASSRLTSGGQTQYF.